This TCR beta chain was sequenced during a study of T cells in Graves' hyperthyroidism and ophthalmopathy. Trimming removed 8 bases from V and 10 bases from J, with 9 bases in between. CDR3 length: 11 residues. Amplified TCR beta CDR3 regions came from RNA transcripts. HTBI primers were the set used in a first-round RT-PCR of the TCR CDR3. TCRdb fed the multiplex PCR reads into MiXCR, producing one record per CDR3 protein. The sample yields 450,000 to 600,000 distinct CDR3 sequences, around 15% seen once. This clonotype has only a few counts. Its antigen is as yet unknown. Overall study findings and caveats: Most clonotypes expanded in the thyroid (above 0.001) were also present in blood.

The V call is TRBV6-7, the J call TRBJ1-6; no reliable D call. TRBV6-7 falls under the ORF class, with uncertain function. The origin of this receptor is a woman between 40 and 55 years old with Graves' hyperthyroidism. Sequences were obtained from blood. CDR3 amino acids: CASGLSSPLHF. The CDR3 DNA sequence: TGTGCCAGCGGGTTATCGTCACCCCTCCACTTT.